The next 2 T cell receptor beta chains were all read from a single sample in a study of post-analysis software for immune sequencing data. Included in the TCR beta cDNA libraries were unique molecular identifiers. MiXCR, applied by TCRdb to the PCR reads, yields one record per CDR3 protein. The repertoire holds roughly 800,000 distinct CDR3 sequences, with about 45% as singletons. Study-level points and caveats: The study found TRBV5-6, TRBV5-1 and TRBV20-1 among about five TRBV segments more frequent in patients than controls.

These receptors have no known antigen. The sample comprised blood. These receptors all stem from a girl aged 10 to 17 with multiple sclerosis.

This clonotype was observed a handful of times. This chain connects TRBV12-3 or TRBV12-4 to TRBJ1-6; D is unclear. Trimming took off 6 bases at V and 4 bases at J, with 10 bases between the two ends. The CDR3 runs to 14 residues. CDR3 sequence: CASRGGVYNSPLHF. CDR3 nucleotide sequence: TGTGCCAGCAGGGGCGGAGTGTATAATTCACCCCTCCACTTT.

This clonotype showed up just a few times. This chain uses TRBV29-1 with TRBJ2-7; no reliable D call. TRBJ2-5 matches the DNA end more closely, so the J call is doubtful. Germline values: CDR1 SQVTM, CDR2 ANQGSEA. This CDR3 has 13 residues. The CDR3 reads CSVEDKGRETQYF. CDR3 DNA sequence: TGCAGCGTTGAAGATAAGGGCAGGGAGACCCAGTACTTC.